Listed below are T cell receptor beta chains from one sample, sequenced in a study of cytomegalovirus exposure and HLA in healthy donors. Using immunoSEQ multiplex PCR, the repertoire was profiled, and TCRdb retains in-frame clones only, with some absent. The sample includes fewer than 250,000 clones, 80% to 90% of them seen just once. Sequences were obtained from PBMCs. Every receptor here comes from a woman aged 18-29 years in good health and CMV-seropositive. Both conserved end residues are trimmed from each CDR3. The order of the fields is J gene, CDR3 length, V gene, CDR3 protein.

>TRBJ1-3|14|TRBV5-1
ASSVSIITSGNTIY
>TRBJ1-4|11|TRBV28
ASGSPSGEKLF
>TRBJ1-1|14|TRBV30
AWSLLPGQGFTEAF
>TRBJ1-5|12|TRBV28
ASSFGGSRQPQH
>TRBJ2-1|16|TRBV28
ASSFRLAGDYSYNEQF
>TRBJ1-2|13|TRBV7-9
ASSLRLDWIYGYT
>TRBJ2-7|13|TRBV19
ASRGRDRETYEQY
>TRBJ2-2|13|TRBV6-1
ATKSGITDTGELF
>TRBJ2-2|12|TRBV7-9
ASRGWEVVGELF
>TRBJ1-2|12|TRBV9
ASSLRQGPYGYT
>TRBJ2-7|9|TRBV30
AWRSSYEQY
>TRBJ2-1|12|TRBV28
ASSSQTEMHEQF
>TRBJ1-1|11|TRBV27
ASKYDRDTEAF
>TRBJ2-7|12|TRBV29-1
SVEVPTGGYEQY
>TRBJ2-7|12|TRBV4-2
ASSQGQENYEQY
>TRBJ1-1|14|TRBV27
ASSISKSWTGPKAF
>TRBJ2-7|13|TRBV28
ASSERTGGEDEQY
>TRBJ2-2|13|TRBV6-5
ASSYYRDDTGELF
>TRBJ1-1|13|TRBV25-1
ASSRTGGSEGWAF
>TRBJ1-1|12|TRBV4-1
ASSQDPGLFEAF
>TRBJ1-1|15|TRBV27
ASSSTGRGLSRTEAF
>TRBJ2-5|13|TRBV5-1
ASSSTTGIWETQY
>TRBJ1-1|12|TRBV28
ASVVWDRASEAF
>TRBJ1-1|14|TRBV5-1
ASSRAGTLDNTEAF
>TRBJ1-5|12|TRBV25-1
ASSESRVGQPQH
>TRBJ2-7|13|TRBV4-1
ASSPRGTGAPGQY
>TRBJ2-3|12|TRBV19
ASSIGQIMDTQY
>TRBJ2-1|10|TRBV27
ASSYQGNEQF
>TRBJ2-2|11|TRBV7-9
ASSPLNTGELF
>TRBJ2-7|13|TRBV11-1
ASSLAGTGPYEQY
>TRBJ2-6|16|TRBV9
ASSADSLGPSGANVLT
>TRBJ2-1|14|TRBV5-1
ASSLPRASTTNEQF
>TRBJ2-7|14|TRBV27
ASSKNPGQGYYEQY
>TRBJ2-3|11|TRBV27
ASSPTTGDTQY
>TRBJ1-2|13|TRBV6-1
ASSNLRGRERGYT
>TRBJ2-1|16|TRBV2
ATKQGLAESSSYNEQF
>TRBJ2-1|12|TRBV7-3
ASSFSGPNNEQF
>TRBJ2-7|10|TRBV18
ASSPYPGQGY
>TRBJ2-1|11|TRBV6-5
ASGRDQYNEQF
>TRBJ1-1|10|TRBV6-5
ASSYGGYEAF
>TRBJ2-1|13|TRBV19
ASRSQGVGYNEQF
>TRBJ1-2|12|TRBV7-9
ASSLGPEDYGYT
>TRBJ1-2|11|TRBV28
ASRGTGIYGYT
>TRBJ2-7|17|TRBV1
TSSLGKAVTGPRIDEQY
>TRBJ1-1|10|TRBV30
AWSGRQTEAF
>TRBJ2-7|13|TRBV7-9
ASSFAGTGAYEQY
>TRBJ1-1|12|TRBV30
AWSVQGGGAEAF
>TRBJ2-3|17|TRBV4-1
ASSQLPPPLAGETDTQY
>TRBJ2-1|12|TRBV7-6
ASSLAGPYNEQF
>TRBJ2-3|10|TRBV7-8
ASSRSTDTQY
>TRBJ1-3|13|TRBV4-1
ASSPGTGAGNTIY
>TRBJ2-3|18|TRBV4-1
ASSQALLLIGGGPTDTQY
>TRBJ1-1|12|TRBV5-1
ASRGGGMNTEAF
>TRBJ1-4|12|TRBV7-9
ASSLSGGKEKLF
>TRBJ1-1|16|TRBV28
ASSLVTVAGVLNTEAF